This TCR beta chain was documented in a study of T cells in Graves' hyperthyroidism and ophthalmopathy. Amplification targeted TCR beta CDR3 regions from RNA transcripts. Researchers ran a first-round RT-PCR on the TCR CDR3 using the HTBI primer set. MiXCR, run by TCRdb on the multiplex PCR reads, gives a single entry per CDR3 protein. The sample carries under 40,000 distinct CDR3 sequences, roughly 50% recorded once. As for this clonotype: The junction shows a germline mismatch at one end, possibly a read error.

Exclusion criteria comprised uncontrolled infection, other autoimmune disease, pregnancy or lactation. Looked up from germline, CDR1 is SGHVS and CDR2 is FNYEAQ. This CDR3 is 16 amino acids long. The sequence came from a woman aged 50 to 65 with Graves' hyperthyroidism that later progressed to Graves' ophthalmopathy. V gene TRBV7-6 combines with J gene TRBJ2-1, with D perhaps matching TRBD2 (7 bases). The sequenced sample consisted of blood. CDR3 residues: CASSLGRGLINNEQFF. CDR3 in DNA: TGTGCCAGCAGCTTAGGGCGGGGGCTGATCAACAATGAGCAATTCTTC.